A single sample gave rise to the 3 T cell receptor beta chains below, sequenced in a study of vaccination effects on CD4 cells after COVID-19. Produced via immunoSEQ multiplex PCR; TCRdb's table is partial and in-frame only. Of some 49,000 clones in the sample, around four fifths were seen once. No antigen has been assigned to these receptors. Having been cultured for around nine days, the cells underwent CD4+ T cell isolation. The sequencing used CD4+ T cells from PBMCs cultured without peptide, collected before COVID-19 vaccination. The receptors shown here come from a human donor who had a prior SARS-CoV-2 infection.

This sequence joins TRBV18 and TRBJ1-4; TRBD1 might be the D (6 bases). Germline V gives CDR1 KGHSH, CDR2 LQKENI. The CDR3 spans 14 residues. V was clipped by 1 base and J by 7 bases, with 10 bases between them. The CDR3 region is CASSPQSQGEKLFF. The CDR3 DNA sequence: TGTGCCAGCTCACCACAGTCACAGGGTGAAAAACTGTTTTTT.

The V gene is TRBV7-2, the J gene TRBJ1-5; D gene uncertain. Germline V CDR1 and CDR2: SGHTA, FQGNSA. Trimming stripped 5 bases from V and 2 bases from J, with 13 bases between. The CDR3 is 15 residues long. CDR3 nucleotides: TGTGCCAGCAGCCTGGGCGGCAGCCGCAATCAGCCCCAGCATTTT. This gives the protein CASSLGGSRNQPQHF.

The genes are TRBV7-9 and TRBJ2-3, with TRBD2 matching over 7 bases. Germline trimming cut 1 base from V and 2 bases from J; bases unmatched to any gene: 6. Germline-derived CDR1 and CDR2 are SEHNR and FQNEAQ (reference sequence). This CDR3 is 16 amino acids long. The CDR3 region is CASSLGAGVYTDTQYF. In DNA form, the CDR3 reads TGTGCCAGCAGCTTAGGCGCGGGGGTATACACAGATACGCAGTATTTT.